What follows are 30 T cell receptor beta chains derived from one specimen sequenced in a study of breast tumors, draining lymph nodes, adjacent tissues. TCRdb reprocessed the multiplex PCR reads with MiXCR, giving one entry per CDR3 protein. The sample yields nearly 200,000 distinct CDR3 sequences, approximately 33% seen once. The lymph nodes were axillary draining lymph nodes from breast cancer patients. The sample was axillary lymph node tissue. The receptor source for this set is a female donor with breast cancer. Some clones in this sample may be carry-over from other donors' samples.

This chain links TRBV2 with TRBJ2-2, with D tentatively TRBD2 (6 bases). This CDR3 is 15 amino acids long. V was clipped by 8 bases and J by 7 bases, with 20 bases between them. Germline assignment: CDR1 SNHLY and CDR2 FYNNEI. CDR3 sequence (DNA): TGTGCCAGCTCGTCCCCCGGGGGTTCCGGCGGGGAGCTGTTTTTT. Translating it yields CASSSPGGSGGELFF.

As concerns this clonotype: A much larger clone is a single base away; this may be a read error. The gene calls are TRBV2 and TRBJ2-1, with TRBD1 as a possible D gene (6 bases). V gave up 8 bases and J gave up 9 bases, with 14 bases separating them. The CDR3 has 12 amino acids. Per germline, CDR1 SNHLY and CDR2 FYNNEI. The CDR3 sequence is CASGGVGSEQFF. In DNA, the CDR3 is TGTGCCAGCGGGGGCGTAGGCAGTGAGCAGTTCTTC.

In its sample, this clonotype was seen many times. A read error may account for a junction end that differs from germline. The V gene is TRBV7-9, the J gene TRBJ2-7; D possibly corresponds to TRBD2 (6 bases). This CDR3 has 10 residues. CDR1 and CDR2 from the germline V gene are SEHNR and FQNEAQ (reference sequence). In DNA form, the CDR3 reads TGTGCCAGCAGCTTCGGGGGAGTCGACTTC. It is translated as CASSFGGVDF.

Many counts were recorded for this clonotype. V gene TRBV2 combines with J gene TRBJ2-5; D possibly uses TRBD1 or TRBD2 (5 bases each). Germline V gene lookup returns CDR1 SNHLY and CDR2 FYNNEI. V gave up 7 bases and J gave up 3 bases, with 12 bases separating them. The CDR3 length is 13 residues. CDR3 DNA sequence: TGTGCCAGCAAGAAGGGGAGAGAAGAGACCCAGTACTTC. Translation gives CASKKGREETQYF.

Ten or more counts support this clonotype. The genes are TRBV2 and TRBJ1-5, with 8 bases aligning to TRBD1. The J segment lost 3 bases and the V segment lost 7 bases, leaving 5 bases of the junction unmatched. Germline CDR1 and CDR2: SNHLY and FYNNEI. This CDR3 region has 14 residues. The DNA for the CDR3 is TGTGCCAGCAAGGGGACAGGAGACAATCAGCCCCAGCATTTT. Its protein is CASKGTGDNQPQHF.

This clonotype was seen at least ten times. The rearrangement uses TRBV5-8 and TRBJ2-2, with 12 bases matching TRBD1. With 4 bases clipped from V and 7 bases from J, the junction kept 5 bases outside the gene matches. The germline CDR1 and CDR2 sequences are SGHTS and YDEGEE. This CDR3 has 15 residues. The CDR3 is CASSPGTGGVGELFF. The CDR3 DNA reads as TGTGCCAGCAGCCCCGGGACAGGGGGCGTCGGGGAGCTGTTTTTT.

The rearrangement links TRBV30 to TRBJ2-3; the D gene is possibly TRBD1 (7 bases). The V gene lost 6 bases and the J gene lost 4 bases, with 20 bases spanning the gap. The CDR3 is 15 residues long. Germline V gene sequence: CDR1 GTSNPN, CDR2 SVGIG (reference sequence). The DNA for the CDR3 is TGTGCCTGCCAACGGGGAGGCGGACAGGCAGATACGCAGTATTTT. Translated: CACQRGGGQADTQYF.

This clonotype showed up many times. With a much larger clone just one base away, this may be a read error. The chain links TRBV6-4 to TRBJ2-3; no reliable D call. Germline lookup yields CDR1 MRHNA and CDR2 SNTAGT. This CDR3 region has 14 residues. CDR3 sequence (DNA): TGTGCCAGCAGTGCGAGCCAGCACACAGATACGCGGTATTTT. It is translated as CASSASQHTDTRYF.

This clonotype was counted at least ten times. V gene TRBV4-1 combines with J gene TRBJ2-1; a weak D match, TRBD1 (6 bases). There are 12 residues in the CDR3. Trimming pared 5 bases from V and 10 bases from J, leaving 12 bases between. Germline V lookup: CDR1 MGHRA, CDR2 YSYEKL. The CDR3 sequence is CASSADSPEQFF. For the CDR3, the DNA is TGCGCCAGCAGCGCGGACAGTCCGGAGCAGTTCTTC.

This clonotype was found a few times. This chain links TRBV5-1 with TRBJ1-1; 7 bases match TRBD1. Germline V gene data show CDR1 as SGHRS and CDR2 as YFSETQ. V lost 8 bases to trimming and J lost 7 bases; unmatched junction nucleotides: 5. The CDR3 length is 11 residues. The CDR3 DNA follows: TGCGCCAGTCGACAGGGCGTTGAAGCTTTCTTT. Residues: CASRQGVEAFF.

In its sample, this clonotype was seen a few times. The CDR3 sequence is CASSPGTGNGYTF. For the CDR3, the DNA is TGTGCCAGCTCACCAGGGACAGGGAATGGCTACACCTTC. The rearrangement uses TRBV18 and TRBJ1-2; 9 nucleotides line up with TRBD1. Germline CDR1 KGHSH, CDR2 LQKENI. J lost 6 bases, V lost 2 bases, and 1 base had no gene match. This CDR3 contains 13 residues.

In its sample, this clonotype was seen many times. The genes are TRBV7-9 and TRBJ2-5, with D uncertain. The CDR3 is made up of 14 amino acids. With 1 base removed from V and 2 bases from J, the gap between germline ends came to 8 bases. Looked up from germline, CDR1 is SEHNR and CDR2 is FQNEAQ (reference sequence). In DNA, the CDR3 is TGTGCCAGCAGCTTAGTTCCGGGTCAAGAGACCCAGTACTTC. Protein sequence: CASSLVPGQETQYF.

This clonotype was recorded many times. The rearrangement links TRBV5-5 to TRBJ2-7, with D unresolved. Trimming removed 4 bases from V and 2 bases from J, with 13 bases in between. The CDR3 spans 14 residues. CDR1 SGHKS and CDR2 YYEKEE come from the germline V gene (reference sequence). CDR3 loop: CASSTSRLAYEQYF. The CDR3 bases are TGTGCCAGCAGCACTTCAAGGCTAGCCTACGAGCAGTACTTC.

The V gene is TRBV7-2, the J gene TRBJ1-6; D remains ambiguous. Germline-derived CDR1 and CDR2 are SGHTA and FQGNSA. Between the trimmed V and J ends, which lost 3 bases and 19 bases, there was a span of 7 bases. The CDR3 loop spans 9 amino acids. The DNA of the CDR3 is TGTGCCAGCAGCTTTACGGGACACTTT. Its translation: CASSFTGHF.

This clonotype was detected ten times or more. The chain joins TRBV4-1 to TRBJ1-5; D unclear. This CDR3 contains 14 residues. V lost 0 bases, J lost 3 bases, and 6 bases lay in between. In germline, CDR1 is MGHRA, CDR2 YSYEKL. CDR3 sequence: CASSQDTYNQPQHF. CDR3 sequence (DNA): TGCGCCAGCAGCCAAGATACCTACAATCAGCCCCAGCATTTT.

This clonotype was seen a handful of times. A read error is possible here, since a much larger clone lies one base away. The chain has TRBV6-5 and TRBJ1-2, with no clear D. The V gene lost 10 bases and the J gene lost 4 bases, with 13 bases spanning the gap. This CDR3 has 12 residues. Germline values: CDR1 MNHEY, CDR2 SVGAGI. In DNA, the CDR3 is TGTGCCACCATGCACAGCCGCTATGGCTACACCTTC. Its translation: CATMHSRYGYTF.

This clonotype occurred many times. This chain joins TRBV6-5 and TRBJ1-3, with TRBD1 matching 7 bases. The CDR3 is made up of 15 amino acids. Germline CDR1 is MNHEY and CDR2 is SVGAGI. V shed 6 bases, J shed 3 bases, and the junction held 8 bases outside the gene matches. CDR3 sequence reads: CASSQGRGLGNTIYF. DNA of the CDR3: TGTGCCAGCAGCCAAGGGAGGGGGCTTGGAAACACCATATATTTT.

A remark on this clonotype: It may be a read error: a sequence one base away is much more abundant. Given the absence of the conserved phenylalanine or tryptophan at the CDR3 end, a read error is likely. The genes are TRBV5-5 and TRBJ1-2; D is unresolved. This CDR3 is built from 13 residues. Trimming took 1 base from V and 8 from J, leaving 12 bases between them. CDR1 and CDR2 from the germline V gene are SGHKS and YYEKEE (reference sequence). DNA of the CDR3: TGTGCCAGCAGCTTGTTCGACGACGTGGGCTACACCTCC. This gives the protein CASSLFDDVGYTS.

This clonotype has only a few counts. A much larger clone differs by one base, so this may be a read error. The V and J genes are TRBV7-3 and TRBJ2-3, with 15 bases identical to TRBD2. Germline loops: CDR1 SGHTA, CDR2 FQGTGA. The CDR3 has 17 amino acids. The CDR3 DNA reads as TGTGCCAGCAGCTTCGGACTAGCGGGGGGGCATGGAGATCCGCAGTATTTT. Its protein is CASSFGLAGGHGDPQYF.

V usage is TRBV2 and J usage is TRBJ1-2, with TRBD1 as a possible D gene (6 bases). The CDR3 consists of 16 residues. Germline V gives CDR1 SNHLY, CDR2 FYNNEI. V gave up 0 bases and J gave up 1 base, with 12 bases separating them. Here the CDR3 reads CASSEARGGNNYGYTF. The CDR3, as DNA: TGTGCCAGCAGTGAAGCCCGAGGGGGGAATAACTATGGCTACACCTTC.

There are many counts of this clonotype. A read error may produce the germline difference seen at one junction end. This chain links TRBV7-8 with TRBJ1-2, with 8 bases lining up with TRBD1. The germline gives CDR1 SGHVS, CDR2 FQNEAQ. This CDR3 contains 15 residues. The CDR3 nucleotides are TGTGCCAGCAGCTTAGGACGGGACAGGATCTATGGCTACCCCTTC. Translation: CASSLGRDRIYGYPF.

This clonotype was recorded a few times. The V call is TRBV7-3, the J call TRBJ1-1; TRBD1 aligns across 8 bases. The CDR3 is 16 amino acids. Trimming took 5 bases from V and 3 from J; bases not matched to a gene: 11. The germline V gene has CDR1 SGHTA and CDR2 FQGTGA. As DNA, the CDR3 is TGTGCCAGCAGCGCCCGGGACAGGCGCATGGACACTGAAGCTTTCTTT. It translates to CASSARDRRMDTEAFF.

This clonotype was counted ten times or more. The CDR3 DNA reads TGTGCCAGCAGCTCCGGTCGGGGAAGTGTAACAGATACGCAGTATTTT. It translates to CASSSGRGSVTDTQYF. This sequence joins TRBV7-2 and TRBJ2-3; perhaps TRBD2 as D (5 bases). Germline values: CDR1 SGHTA, CDR2 FQGNSA. Trimming stripped 4 bases from V and 3 bases from J, with 17 bases between. This CDR3 contains 16 residues.

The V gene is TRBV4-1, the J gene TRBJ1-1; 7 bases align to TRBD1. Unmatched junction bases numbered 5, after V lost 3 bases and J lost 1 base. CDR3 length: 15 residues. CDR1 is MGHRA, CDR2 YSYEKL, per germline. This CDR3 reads CASSHRTGENTEAFF. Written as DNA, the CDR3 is TGCGCCAGCAGCCACCGAACAGGGGAGAACACTGAAGCTTTCTTT.

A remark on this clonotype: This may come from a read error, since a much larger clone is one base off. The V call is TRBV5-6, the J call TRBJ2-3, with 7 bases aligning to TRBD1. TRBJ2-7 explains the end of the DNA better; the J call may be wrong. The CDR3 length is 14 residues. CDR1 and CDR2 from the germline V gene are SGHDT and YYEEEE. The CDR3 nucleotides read TGTGCCAGCAGCTTTAGGGGGCCGGGACACGAGCAGTACTTC. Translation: CASSFRGPGHEQYF.

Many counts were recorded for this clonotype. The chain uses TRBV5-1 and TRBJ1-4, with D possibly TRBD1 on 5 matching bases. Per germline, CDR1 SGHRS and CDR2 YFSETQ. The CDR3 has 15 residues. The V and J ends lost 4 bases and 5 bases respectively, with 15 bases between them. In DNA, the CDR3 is TGCGCCAGCAGCGAAGAACAGTGGGGGAATGAAAAACTGTTTTTT. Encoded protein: CASSEEQWGNEKLFF.

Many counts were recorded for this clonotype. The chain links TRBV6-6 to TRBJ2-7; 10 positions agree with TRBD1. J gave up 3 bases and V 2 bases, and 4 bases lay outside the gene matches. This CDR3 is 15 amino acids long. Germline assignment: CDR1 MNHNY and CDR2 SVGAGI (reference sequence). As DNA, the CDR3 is TGTGCCAGCAGTTACCGGACAGGGGGAAGCTACGAGCAGTACTTC. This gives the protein CASSYRTGGSYEQYF.

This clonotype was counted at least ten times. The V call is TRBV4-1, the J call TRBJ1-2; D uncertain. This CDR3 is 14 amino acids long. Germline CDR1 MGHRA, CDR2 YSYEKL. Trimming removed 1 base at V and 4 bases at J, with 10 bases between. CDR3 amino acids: CASSQAMASYGYTF. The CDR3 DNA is TGCGCCAGCAGCCAAGCGATGGCTAGCTATGGCTACACCTTC.

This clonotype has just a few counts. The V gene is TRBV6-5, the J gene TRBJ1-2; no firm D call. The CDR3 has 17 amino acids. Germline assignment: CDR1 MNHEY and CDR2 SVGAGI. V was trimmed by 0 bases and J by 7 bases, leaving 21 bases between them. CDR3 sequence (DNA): TGTGCCAGCAGTTACTCGATTAATTCCGGCGGGCTAAGTGGCTACACCTTC. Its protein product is CASSYSINSGGLSGYTF.

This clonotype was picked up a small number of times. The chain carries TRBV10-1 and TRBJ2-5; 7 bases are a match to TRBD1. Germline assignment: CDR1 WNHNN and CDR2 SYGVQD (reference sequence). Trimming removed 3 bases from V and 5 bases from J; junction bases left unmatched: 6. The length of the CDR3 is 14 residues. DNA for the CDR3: TGCGCCAGCAGTGAAAGAGGGGGCACGGAGACCCAGTACTTC. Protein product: CASSERGGTETQYF.